The entry below gives a single TCR beta chain sequence along with its context. This sample stems from a study of control samples from healthy donors and cancer patients. V trimming: 3 bases; J trimming: 4 bases; junction bases outside the gene matches: 8. The CDR3 is made up of 14 amino acids. Germline V gene data show CDR1 as GTSNPN and CDR2 as SVGIG (reference sequence). Generated by immunoSEQ multiplex PCR, the TCRdb table keeps only in-frame clones and is missing some. The sample carries some 410,000 clones, around nine tenths recorded once. The rearrangement joins TRBV30 to TRBJ2-7; 8 bases match TRBD2. This TCR was recovered from a man aged 40-55 years with head and neck cancer. Sequenced: PBMCs. The DNA of the CDR3 is TGTGCCTGGAGCGGGGGTAGCGGGGCTTACGAGCAGTACTTC. This sequence encodes CAWSGGSGAYEQYF.